The T cell receptor beta chain under discussion was sequenced for a study of technical replicates of blood from a few donors. Germline lookup yields CDR1 LNHNV and CDR2 YYDKDF (reference sequence). V lost 0 bases and J lost 4; bases outside the gene matches: 2. The length of the CDR3 is 15 residues. Some clones are missing from TCRdb's copy, which holds only in-frame ones; the method was immunoSEQ multiplex PCR. The sample carries 75,000 or so clones, more than 85% recorded once. What was sequenced was T cells isolated from PBMCs. This receptor was taken from a human donor in good health. The chain uses TRBV15 and TRBJ2-5; the match to TRBD2 covers 10 bases. The CDR3 DNA is TGTGCCACCAGCAGAGATCTAGCGGGAGCAGAGACCCAGTACTTC. Its translation is CATSRDLAGAETQYF.